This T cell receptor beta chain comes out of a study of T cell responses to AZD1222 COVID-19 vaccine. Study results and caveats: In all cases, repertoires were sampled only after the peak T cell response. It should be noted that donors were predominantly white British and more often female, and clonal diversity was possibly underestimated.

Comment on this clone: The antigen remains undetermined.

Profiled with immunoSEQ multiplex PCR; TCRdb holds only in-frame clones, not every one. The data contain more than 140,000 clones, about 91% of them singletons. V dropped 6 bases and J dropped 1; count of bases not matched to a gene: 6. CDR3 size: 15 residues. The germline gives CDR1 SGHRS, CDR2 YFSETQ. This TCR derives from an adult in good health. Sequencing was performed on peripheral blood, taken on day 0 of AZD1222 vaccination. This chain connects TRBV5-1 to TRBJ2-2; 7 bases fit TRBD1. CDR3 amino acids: CASTPGQRNTGELFF. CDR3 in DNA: TGCGCCAGCACTCCGGGACAGCGGAACACCGGGGAGCTGTTTTTT.